This entry is about one T cell receptor beta chain. Germline CDR1 SGHTA, CDR2 FQGNSA. The CDR3 totals 14 residues. The V end lost 3 bases, the J end lost 8 bases, and 13 bases lay between the germline ends. This entry comes from a study of T cell changes during pregnancy in multiple sclerosis. TCRdb's copy holds only in-frame clones and misses some; the assay was immunoSEQ multiplex PCR. The data hold roughly 13,000 clones, with approximately 93% observed a single time. This chain uses TRBV7-2 with TRBJ1-4; D ambiguous. This sequence was found in a female donor in good health, enrolled as a control in a pregnancy study. Specimen: peripheral blood, collected in the second trimester of pregnancy. The CDR3 spells CASSFFPAGEKLFF. The CDR3 DNA sequence: TGTGCCAGCAGCTTTTTCCCGGCGGGGGAAAAACTGTTTTTT.